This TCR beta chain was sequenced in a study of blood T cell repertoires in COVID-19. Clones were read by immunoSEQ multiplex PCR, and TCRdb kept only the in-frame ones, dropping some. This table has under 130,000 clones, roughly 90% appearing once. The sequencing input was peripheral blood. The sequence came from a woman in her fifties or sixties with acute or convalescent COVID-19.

The CDR3 sequence: CASSHPGQGNTEAFF. The CDR3 nucleotides are TGCGCCAGCAGCCACCCGGGACAGGGAAACACTGAAGCTTTCTTT. The chain uses TRBV4-1 and TRBJ1-1; the match to TRBD1 covers 9 bases. The CDR3 has 15 residues. The germline V gene has CDR1 MGHRA and CDR2 YSYEKL. J was trimmed by 2 bases and V by 3 bases; bases with no gene match: 4.